The clone carrying this T cell receptor (beta chain) appeared a few times. Its antigen is not known. This sample is drawn from a study of T cell responses to AZD1222 COVID-19 vaccine. Study in general: Pooling covered second doses at about 4 or about 12 weeks. Study-wide results and caveats: Repertoires were collected only later (after the peak T cell response had occurred). The sample set comprised mostly white British donors with more females, and clonal diversity was possibly underestimated. Targets within unmutated variant regions were reportedly found for nearly half of spike-specific TCRs.

Trimming took off 0 bases at V and 3 bases at J, with 8 bases between the two ends. Germline V lookup: CDR1 GTSNPN, CDR2 SVGIG (reference sequence). CDR3 length: 14 residues. Only in-frame clones appear in the TCRdb table, and some are missing; sequencing was by immunoSEQ multiplex PCR. The sample has 130,000 or so clones, roughly 93% seen once. The chain couples TRBV30 to TRBJ2-2; D is uncertain. The sequenced sample was peripheral blood, obtained on day 0 of AZD1222 vaccination. This receptor was obtained from an adult in good health. CDR3 DNA: TGTGCCTGGAGTGTACTACTCTACACCGGGGAGCTGTTTTTT. It translates to CAWSVLLYTGELFF.